This T cell receptor beta chain was identified in a study of blood T cell repertoires in COVID-19. V was pared by 4 bases and J by 6 bases, with 8 bases of the junction left unmatched. Germline V CDR1 and CDR2: MNHEY, SVGAGI. This CDR3 is 16 amino acids long. Data came from immunoSEQ multiplex PCR; TCRdb stores just in-frame clones and leaves some out. This repertoire shows a few hundred thousand clones, over 75% found once; its top ten account for 2% to 3%. Sequencing input: peripheral blood. The chain is built from TRBV6-5 and TRBJ2-1; 11 bases line up with TRBD2. This sequence was found in a woman between 50 and 59 years old with acute or convalescent COVID-19. The CDR3 is CASSSVGLAGSNEQFF. CDR3 sequence (DNA): TGTGCCAGCAGTTCCGTTGGACTAGCGGGCTCCAATGAGCAGTTCTTC.